The TCR beta chain under discussion was sequenced for a study of T cells in Graves' hyperthyroidism and ophthalmopathy. Study-level information: Staff took peripheral blood when the initial diagnosis was made, before any treatment began.

Germline CDR1 is MNHNS and CDR2 is SASEGT. The CDR3 is made up of 15 amino acids. V was cut by 7 bases and J by 4 bases, with 19 bases left in between. Points from the study as a whole: Median prediction lead before ophthalmopathy onset was 5 to 7 months with the model.

Patients aged 18 to 65 had newly diagnosed hyperthyroidism lasting under 2 months. Authors of the study amplified TCR beta CDR3 regions from RNA transcripts. RT-PCR in the first round (using the HTBI primer set) targeted the TCR CDR3. TCRdb re-called the multiplex PCR reads with MiXCR, one entry per CDR3 protein. This table has some 400,000 distinct CDR3 sequences, roughly 19% appearing once. This clonotype occurred many times. No antigen is known for it. Sequencing was done on a sample of blood. The receptor was isolated from a woman between 18 and 29 years old with Graves' hyperthyroidism. The chain is built from TRBV6-1 and TRBJ1-2; D perhaps matches TRBD1 (6 bases). The CDR3 reads CASTHRDIGSYGYTF. CDR3 coding DNA: TGTGCCAGCACGCACCGGGACATAGGGTCCTATGGCTACACCTTC.